Below, one T cell receptor beta chain is given with its context. Its antigen is as yet unknown. The read falls 3 residues short of the CDR3 end, and the missing part is taken from the germline J gene. The sample originates from a study of Tregs in tolerant kidney transplant recipients. This table comes from immunoSEQ multiplex PCR, and its TCRdb copy is limited to in-frame clones, with some not included. The data show about 31,000 clones, and the top ten clones hold 1.8%. Study-level points and caveats: Few patients were studied, so findings need validation in larger groups.

V gave up 0 bases and J gave up 2 bases, with 13 bases separating them. There are 15 residues in the CDR3. Germline V gene sequence: CDR1 DFQATT, CDR2 SNEGSKA (reference sequence). The nonmyeloablative bone marrow transplants came from related graft donors, with transient mixed chimerism. The TCR was taken from a human patient who received a combined kidney and bone marrow transplant. The graft donor may have contributed some T cells. The specimen was CD4+ T cells from blood (PBMCs), collected 24 months after the transplant. The chain has TRBV20-1 and TRBJ2-5, with D tentatively TRBD2 (6 bases). CDR3 bases read: TGCAGTGCTAGAGATCTTGGTAGCGGTCAAGAGACC. As protein: CSARDLGSGQET. The complete CDR3 protein is CSARDLGSGQETQYF.